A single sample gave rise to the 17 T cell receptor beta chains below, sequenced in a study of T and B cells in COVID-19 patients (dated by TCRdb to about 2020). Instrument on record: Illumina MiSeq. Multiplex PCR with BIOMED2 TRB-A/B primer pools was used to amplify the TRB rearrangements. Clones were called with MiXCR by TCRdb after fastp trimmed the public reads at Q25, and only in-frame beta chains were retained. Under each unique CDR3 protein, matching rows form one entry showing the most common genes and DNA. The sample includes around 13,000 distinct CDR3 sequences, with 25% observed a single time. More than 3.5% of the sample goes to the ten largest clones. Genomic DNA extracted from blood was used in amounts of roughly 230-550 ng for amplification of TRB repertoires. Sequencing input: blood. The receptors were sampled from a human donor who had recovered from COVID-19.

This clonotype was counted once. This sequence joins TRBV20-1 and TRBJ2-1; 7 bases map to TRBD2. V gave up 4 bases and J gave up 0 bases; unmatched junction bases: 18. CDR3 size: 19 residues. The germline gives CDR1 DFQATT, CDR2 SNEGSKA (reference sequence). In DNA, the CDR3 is TGCAGTGCTAAGACCCGCATCCCAGCGGGACGATACTCCTACAATGAGCAGTTCTTC. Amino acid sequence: CSAKTRIPAGRYSYNEQFF.

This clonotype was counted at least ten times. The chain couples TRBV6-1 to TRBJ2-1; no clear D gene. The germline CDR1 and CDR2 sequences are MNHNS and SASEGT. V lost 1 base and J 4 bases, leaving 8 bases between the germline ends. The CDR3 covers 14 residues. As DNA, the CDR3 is TGTGCCAGCAGTGAAGGGTCCGATTACAATGAGCAGTTCTTC. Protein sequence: CASSEGSDYNEQFF.

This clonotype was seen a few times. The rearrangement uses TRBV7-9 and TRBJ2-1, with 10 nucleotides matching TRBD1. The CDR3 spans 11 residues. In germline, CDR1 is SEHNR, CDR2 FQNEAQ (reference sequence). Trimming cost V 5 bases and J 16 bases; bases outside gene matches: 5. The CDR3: CASSGGTGAFF. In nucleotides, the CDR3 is TGTGCCAGCAGCGGGGGGACAGGGGCTTTCTTC.

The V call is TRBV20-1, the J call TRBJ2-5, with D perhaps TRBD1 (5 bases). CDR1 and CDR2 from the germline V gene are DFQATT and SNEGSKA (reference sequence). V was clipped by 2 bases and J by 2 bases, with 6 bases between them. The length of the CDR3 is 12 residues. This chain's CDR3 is CSARQGQETQYF. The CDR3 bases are TGCAGTGCTAGACAGGGTCAAGAGACCCAGTACTTC.

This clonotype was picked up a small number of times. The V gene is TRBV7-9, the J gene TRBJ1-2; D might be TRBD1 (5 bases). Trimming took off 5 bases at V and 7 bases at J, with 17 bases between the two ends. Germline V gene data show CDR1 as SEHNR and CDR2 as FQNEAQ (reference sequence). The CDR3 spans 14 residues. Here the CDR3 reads CASSLSGTQSGYTF. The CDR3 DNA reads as TGTGCCAGCAGCCTGTCAGGGACCCAAAGTGGCTACACCTTC.

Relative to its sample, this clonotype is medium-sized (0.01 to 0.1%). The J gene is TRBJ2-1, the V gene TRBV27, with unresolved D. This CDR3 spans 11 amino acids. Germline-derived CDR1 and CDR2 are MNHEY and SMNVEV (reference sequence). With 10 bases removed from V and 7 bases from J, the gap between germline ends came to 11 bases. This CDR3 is CAIILDNEQFF. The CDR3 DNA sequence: TGTGCCATCATCTTGGATAATGAGCAGTTCTTC.

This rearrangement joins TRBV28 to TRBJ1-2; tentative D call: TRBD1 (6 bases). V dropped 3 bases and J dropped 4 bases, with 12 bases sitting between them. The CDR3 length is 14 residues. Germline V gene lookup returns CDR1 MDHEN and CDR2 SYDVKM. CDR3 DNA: TGTGCCAGCAGTTTCGGGGGCGAGGCCTATGGCTACACCTTC. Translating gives CASSFGGEAYGYTF.

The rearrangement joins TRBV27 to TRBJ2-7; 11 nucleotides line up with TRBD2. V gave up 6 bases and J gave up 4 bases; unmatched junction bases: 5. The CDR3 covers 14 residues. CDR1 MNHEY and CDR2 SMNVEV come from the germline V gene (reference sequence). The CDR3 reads CASRLAGGIYEQYF. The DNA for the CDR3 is TGTGCCAGCAGGCTAGCGGGAGGAATTTACGAGCAGTACTTC.

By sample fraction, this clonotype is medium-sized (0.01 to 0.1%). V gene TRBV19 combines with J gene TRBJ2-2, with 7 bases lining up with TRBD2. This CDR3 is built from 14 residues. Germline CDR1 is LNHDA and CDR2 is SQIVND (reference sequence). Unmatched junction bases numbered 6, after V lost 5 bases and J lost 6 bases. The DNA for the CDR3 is TGTGCCAGTAGTCCCCGGACTAGTCCCGGGGAGCTGTTTTTT. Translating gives CASSPRTSPGELFF.

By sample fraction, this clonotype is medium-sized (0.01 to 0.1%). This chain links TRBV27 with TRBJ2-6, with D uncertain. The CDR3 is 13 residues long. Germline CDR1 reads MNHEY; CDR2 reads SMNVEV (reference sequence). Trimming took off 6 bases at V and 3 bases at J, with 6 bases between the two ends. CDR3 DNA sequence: TGTGCCAGCAGCCCGAGTGGGGCCAACGTCCTGACTTTC. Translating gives CASSPSGANVLTF.

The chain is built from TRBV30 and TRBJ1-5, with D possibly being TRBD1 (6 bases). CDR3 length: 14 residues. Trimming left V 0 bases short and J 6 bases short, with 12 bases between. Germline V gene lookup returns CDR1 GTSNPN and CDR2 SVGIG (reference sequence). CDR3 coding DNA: TGTGCCTGGAGTGTAGGGGGGGCCGTTCAGCCCCAGCATTTT. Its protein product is CAWSVGGAVQPQHF.

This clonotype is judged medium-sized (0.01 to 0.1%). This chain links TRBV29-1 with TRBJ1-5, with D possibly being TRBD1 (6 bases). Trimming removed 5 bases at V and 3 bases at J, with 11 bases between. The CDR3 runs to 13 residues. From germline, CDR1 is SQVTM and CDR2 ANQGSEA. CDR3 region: CSVSGTPNQPQHF. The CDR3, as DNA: TGCAGCGTTTCCGGGACACCCAATCAGCCCCAGCATTTT.

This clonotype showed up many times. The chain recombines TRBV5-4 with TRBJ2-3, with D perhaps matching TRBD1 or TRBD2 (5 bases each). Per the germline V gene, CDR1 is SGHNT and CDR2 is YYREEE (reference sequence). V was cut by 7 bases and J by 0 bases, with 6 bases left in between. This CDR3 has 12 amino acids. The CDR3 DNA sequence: TGTGCCAGCCGGGACAGCACAGATACGCAGTATTTT. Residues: CASRDSTDTQYF.

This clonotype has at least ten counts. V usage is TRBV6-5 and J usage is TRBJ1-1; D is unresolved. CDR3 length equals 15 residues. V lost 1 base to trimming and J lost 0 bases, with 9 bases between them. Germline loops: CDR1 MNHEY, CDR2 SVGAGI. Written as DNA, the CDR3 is TGTGCCAGCAGTTACTTTCAGTGGCTGAACACTGAAGCTTTCTTT. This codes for CASSYFQWLNTEAFF.

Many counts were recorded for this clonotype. The CDR3 sequence: CASTEDRDQPQHF. In nucleotides, the CDR3 is TGTGCCAGCACCGAGGACAGGGATCAGCCCCAGCATTTT. V is TRBV6-2 or TRBV6-3 and J is TRBJ1-5, with 8 nucleotides matching TRBD1. Germline V gives CDR1 MNHEY, CDR2 SVGEGT. The junction had 4 bases not matched to a gene; V was cut back by 7 bases and J by 5 bases. The CDR3 runs 13 residues.

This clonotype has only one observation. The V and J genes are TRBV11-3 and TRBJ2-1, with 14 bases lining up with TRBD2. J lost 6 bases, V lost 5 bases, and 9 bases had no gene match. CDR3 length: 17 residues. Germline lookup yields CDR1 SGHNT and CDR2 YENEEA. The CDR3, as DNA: TGTGCCAGCAGCCAGGGACTAGCGGGAGTACAGCTCAATGAGCAGTTCTTC. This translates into CASSQGLAGVQLNEQFF.

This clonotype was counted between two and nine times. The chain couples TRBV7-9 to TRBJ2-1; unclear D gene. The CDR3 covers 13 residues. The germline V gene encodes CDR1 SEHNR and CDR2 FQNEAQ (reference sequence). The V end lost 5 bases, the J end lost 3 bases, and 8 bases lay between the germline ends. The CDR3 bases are TGTGCCAGCAGCGACCGGGTCTACAATGAGCAGTTCTTC. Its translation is CASSDRVYNEQFF.